This is a list of T cell receptor beta chains from one sample in a study of T cell repertoires in cytomegalovirus infection. Which antigens these TCRs recognize remains unknown. Using its own MiXCR run on the reads, TCRdb lists one record per CDR3 protein. Of around 570,000 distinct CDR3 sequences in the sample, just under 40% were seen once. Material: cultured PBMCs, obtained from culture after CMV antigen stimulation. The source of these receptors is a human donor in good health (CMV status not recorded). Some clones in this sample may be carry-over from other donors' samples. Both conserved end residues are part of each CDR3. Each record gives: D gene, clone size, V gene, CDR3 length, J gene, CDR3 protein, CDR3 DNA. D genes are given only for firm matches. Size tells how often a clone was seen (once, few, many) or the class of an expanded clone, and some rows leave it out.

>.|.|TRBV6-1|14|TRBJ1-6
CASTWEGSGSPLHF
TGTGCCAGCACCTGGGAAGGGAGTGGTTCACCCCTCCACTTT
>.|few|TRBV7-9|12|TRBJ2-5
CASSRQEETQYF
TGTGCCAGCAGCCGACAAGAAGAGACCCAGTACTTC
>TRBD1|.|TRBV6-1|14|TRBJ1-5
CASSGQGSNEPQHF
TGTGCCAGCAGTGGACAGGGGTCAAATGAGCCCCAGCATTTT
>TRBD1|.|TRBV27|13|TRBJ1-2
CASSFGTGIGYTF
TGTGCCAGCAGTTTTGGGACAGGGATCGGCTACACCTTC
>TRBD1|.|TRBV3-1|13|TRBJ1-2
CASRPGQAYGYTF
TGTGCCAGCAGACCGGGACAGGCCTATGGCTACACCTTC
>.|.|TRBV6-2/TRBV6-3|15|TRBJ2-7
CACSYMAGTSYEQYF
TGTGCCTGCAGTTACATGGCGGGGACATCCTACGAGCAGTACTTC
>.|many|TRBV7-2|15|TRBJ2-7
CASSLALAGAYEQYF
TGTGCCAGCAGCTTAGCGCTAGCAGGGGCCTACGAGCAGTACTTC
>TRBD2|.|TRBV3-1|15|TRBJ2-5
CASSRYLAAQETQYF
TGTGCCAGCAGCCGTTACCTAGCGGCTCAAGAGACCCAGTACTTC
>.|.|TRBV2|13|TRBJ2-7
CASSEIRDTKQYF
TGTGCCAGCAGTGAAATAAGGGACACCAAGCAGTACTTC
>.|few|TRBV27|14|TRBJ2-1
CASSFWGRYNEQFF
TGTGCCAGCAGTTTTTGGGGAAGATACAATGAGCAGTTCTTC
>.|.|TRBV5-4|15|TRBJ1-4
CASSLAAGSNEKLFF
TGTGCCAGCAGCTTGGCCGCAGGGAGTAATGAAAAACTGTTTTTT
>TRBD1|.|TRBV18|16|TRBJ1-1
CASSPRDRGGNTEAFF
TGTGCCAGCTCACCCAGGGACAGGGGTGGGAACACTGAAGCTTTCTTT
>.|.|TRBV12-3/TRBV12-4|11|TRBJ1-6
CASSLASPLHF
TGTGCCAGCAGTTTGGCTTCACCCCTCCACTTT
>TRBD2|.|TRBV7-6|14|TRBJ2-1
CASSFPSGLNEQFF
TGTGCCAGCAGCTTCCCTAGCGGGCTCAATGAGCAGTTCTTC
>.|.|TRBV4-1|14|TRBJ2-2
CASSQVQGTGELFF
TGCGCCAGCAGCCAAGTGCAGGGCACCGGGGAGCTGTTTTTT
>.|few|TRBV7-2|15|TRBJ1-3
CASSLVQGGGNTIYF
TGTGCCAGCAGCTTAGTTCAGGGTGGTGGAAACACCATATATTTT
>TRBD2|few|TRBV20-1|14|TRBJ2-1
CSARETSGANEQFF
TGCAGTGCTAGAGAGACTAGCGGGGCGAATGAGCAGTTCTTC
>.|many|TRBV7-6|13|TRBJ2-1
CASSYRAGASGFF
TGTGCCAGCAGCTACCGGGCGGGGGCTAGCGGCTTCTTC
>TRBD1|many|TRBV7-2|17|TRBJ1-5
CASSLEAGTVGNQPQHF
TGTGCCAGCAGCTTAGAGGCTGGGACAGTAGGCAATCAGCCCCAGCATTTT
>.|many|TRBV7-2|14|TRBJ2-1
CASSLGLANNEQFF
TGTGCCAGCAGCCTGGGCCTAGCGAATAATGAGCAGTTCTTC
>.|.|TRBV10-3|16|TRBJ2-1
CAISEKLDSTYNEQFF
TGTGCCATCAGTGAGAAACTGGACAGCACCTACAATGAGCAGTTCTTC
>TRBD1|.|TRBV15|14|TRBJ1-6
CATSRGQVGSPLHF
TGTGCCACCAGCAGGGGACAGGTTGGATCACCCCTCCACTTT
>TRBD2|.|TRBV15|18|TRBJ2-5
CATSRDPGSSGSLGTQYF
TGTGCCACCAGCAGAGATCCAGGTTCTAGCGGGTCCCTAGGGACCCAGTACTTC
>.|.|TRBV6-5|14|TRBJ1-4
CASSFLHFNEKLFF
TGTGCCAGCAGTTTTCTTCACTTTAATGAAAAACTGTTTTTT
>.|.|TRBV9|14|TRBJ2-3
CASSVAGRSDTQYF
TGTGCCAGCAGCGTAGCGGGGAGGTCAGATACGCAGTATTTT
>TRBD2|.|TRBV3-1|15|TRBJ2-1
CASSQESSGPGEQFF
TGTGCCAGCAGCCAAGAGTCTAGCGGCCCTGGAGAGCAGTTCTTC
>.|.|TRBV20-1|12|TRBJ1-5
CSARAGGQPQHF
TGCAGTGCTAGGGCGGGGGGTCAGCCCCAGCATTTT
>TRBD2|.|TRBV6-1|16|TRBJ2-1
CASSGYPSGSYNEQFF
TGTGCCAGCAGTGGCTATCCTAGCGGGTCATACAATGAGCAGTTCTTC
>TRBD2|many|TRBV11-2|15|TRBJ2-1
CASSPTSGVYNEQFF
TGTGCCAGCAGCCCGACTAGCGGGGTTTACAATGAGCAGTTCTTC
>.|.|TRBV7-9|14|TRBJ2-5
CASSPGTPSETQYF
TGTGCCAGCAGCCCCGGGACGCCCTCGGAGACCCAGTACTTC
>TRBD1|.|TRBV12-3/TRBV12-4|18|TRBJ2-3
CASSLWTGGSPSTDTQYF
TGTGCCAGCAGCCTCTGGACAGGGGGTTCCCCTAGCACAGATACGCAGTATTTT
>.|.|TRBV6-2/TRBV6-3|14|TRBJ2-2
CASSLRRGTGELFF
TGTGCCAGCAGTTTAAGACGGGGCACCGGGGAGCTGTTTTTT
>.|.|TRBV23-1|14|TRBJ2-4
CAMKMPVAKNIQYF
TGCGCCATGAAAATGCCGGTTGCCAAAAACATTCAGTACTTC
>.|.|TRBV6-8|14|TRBJ1-2
CASSAPTLNYGYTF
TGTGCCAGCAGTGCACCGACGTTAAACTATGGCTACACCTTC
>.|.|TRBV4-1|14|TRBJ1-4
CASSQGQQNEKLCF
TGCGCCAGCAGCCAAGGCCAGCAGAATGAAAAACTGTGTTTT
>.|.|TRBV2|13|TRBJ2-5
CASNTESGETQYF
TGTGCCAGCAACACCGAGTCGGGGGAGACCCAGTACTTC
>.|few|TRBV20-1|13|TRBJ2-5
CSATGDTQETQYF
TGCAGTGCTACGGGGGACACACAAGAGACCCAGTACTTC
>.|.|TRBV7-2|15|TRBJ2-7
CASSLGGGASYEQYF
TGTGCCAGCAGCTTAGGTGGGGGCGCCTCCTACGAGCAGTACTTC
>.|few|TRBV20-1|15|TRBJ1-1
CSALTGGTGNTEAFF
TGCAGTGCCCTAACCGGGGGGACGGGGAACACTGAAGCTTTCTTT
>.|many|TRBV7-6|13|TRBJ1-3
CASSSQPGNTIYF
TGTGCCAGCAGTTCCCAACCTGGAAACACCATATATTTT
>.|few|TRBV7-9|13|TRBJ2-1
CASTQVGKNEQFF
TGTGCCAGCACCCAGGTGGGGAAGAATGAGCAGTTCTTC
>TRBD1|few|TRBV7-2|16|TRBJ2-5
CASSLGQGGLGETQYF
TGTGCCAGCAGCTTAGGACAGGGGGGCCTCGGAGAGACCCAGTACTTC
>.|.|TRBV12-3/TRBV12-4|14|TRBJ2-7
CASSLAQGVGEQYF
TGTGCCAGCAGTTTAGCGCAAGGGGTTGGGGAGCAGTACTTC
>.|once|TRBV19|16|TRBJ2-3
CASSSGLGGSTDTQYF
TGTGCCAGTAGTAGTGGGCTAGGGGGTAGCACAGATACGCAGTATTTT
>.|.|TRBV7-9|15|TRBJ2-3
CASSSHGLVTDTQYF
TGTGCCAGCAGCTCCCACGGGCTTGTCACAGATACGCAGTATTTT